This T cell receptor beta chain was observed in a study of read filtering for tumor transcriptome and immune sequencing. Study in general: The cohort had over 16 men and about 15 women aged about 40 to 90, mean about 70 years. Per sample, TCR-region reads ranged about 4.05 to 11 million by IR-seq, 85 to 1273 by RNA-seq. Study outcomes and limitations: IR-seq and RNA-seq agreed better without single-read clonotypes.

This clonotype occurred a few times. Its antigen is undetermined. V was pared by 10 bases and J by 6 bases, with 8 bases of the junction left unmatched. Per the germline V gene, CDR1 is LNHDA and CDR2 is SQIVND (reference sequence). The CDR3 loop spans 13 amino acids. This library used around 400 ng RNA and molecular barcoded adaptors spanning alpha/delta and beta/gamma chains. One entry per CDR3 protein results from TCRdb running MiXCR on the reads. Of 100,000 to 150,000 distinct CDR3 sequences listed, about 13% were seen once; the top ten hold more than 6.5%. Every patient had bone marrow sampled while the disease was active.

This sequence joins TRBV19 and TRBJ1-5; 8 positions agree with TRBD1. The source is a donor over 35 with multiple myeloma. The material sequenced was a population of CD138-negative cells sorted from bone marrow. CDR3 sequence reads: CATNQGAIQPQHF. The DNA for the CDR3 is TGTGCCACTAATCAGGGGGCGATTCAGCCCCAGCATTTT.